The clone carrying this TCR beta chain showed up just once. Antigen: not known. These data come from a study of cytomegalovirus exposure and HLA in healthy donors. Study observations and caveats: HLA alleles were associated with 15,000 to 20,000 TCR beta sequences in a later analysis at 0.05 false discovery rate.

This CDR3 is 15 amino acids long. V shed 1 base and J shed 5 bases, with 14 bases lying between them. The V gene's germline CDR1 is SNHLY and CDR2 FYNNEI. Donors counted as nominally healthy when sampled, yet unrecorded immune exposures were likely. The PCR made use of 60 Vbeta and 13 Jbeta primers. TCRdb's table, derived via immunoSEQ multiplex PCR, lists solely in-frame clones and lacks some. This table has 100,000 to 150,000 clones, more than 60% appearing once. The sample taken for sequencing was PBMCs. This receptor was identified in a woman aged 40 to 49 in good health and CMV-seronegative. The J gene is TRBJ1-1, the V gene TRBV2, with D possibly matching TRBD1 (5 bases). The CDR3 coding sequence is TGTGCCAGCAGTGAAGGGGACGGGGGGACGACTGAAGCTTTCTTT. It codes for CASSEGDGGTTEAFF.